The 31 T cell receptor beta chains listed next were all sequenced from one sample in a study of beta chain features in type 1 diabetes. The whole isolated RNA underwent reverse transcription, so sequencing captured expressed TCRB transcripts. Assay: immunoSEQ multiplex PCR; the TCRdb copy retains only in-frame clones and omits some. The data contain some 300,000 clones, 8% of them seen just once; the ten biggest clones take up roughly 0.94%. Source material: central memory CD4+ T cells from blood. All receptors come from a young woman in good health.

This clone occurred a few times. The chain has TRBV7-2 and TRBJ2-7; TRBD1 aligns across 12 bases. This CDR3 is 16 amino acids long. Germline lookup yields CDR1 SGHTA and CDR2 FQGNSA. With 0 bases clipped from V and 3 bases from J, the junction kept 3 bases outside the gene matches. The CDR3 sequence: CASSLAGTGGGYEQYF. In DNA, the CDR3 is TGTGCCAGCAGCTTAGCAGGGACAGGGGGCGGCTACGAGCAGTACTTC. Full variable domain (remainder filled in from reference TRBV7-2 and TRBJ2-7): GAGVSQSPSNKVTEKGKDVELRCDPISGHTALYWYRQSLGQGLEFLIYFQGNSAPDKSGLPSDRFSAERTGGSVSTLTIQRTQQEDSAVYLCASSLAGTGGGYEQYFGPGTRLTVT.

This clone was detected many times. CDR3 region: CASSQVDTAGANVLTF. The CDR3 DNA reads TGCGCCAGCAGCCAAGTGGACACGGCTGGGGCCAACGTCCTGACTTTC. V usage is TRBV4-3 and J usage is TRBJ2-6; possible D gene TRBD1, 5 bases. Germline V lookup: CDR1 LGHNA, CDR2 YSLEER. The CDR3 has 16 amino acids. Trimming took off 1 base at V and 2 bases at J, with 9 bases between the two ends.

This chain joins TRBV25-1 and TRBJ1-6; D is uncertain. Trimming stripped 6 bases from V and 9 bases from J, with 12 bases between. The germline V gene has CDR1 MGHDK and CDR2 SYGVNS. The CDR3 is made up of 13 amino acids. The CDR3, as DNA: TGTGCCAGCAGGGCCGGAGGGATTTCACCCCTCCACTTT. Its protein is CASRAGGISPLHF.

V usage is TRBV6-6 and J usage is TRBJ1-2, with TRBD1 matching over 7 bases. The CDR3 consists of 15 residues. The V gene end was trimmed by 2 bases and the J gene end by 8 bases; junction bases not matched to a gene: 11. In germline, CDR1 is MNHNY, CDR2 SVGAGI (reference sequence). The CDR3 region is CASSYERTGGGGYTF. For the CDR3, the DNA is TGTGCCAGCAGTTACGAAAGGACAGGAGGGGGAGGCTACACCTTC.

The table lists this clone with many counts. The chain couples TRBV28 to TRBJ2-7; 7 nucleotides match TRBD2. V gave up 5 bases and J gave up 6 bases; unmatched junction bases: 10. Germline CDR1 and CDR2: MDHEN and SYDVKM. The CDR3 is made up of 14 amino acids. CDR3 region: CASSLTTSVREQYV. Here the CDR3 DNA reads TGTGCCAGCAGTCTTACCACTAGCGTTCGCGAGCAGTACGTC.

J is TRBJ2-4 and V is TRBV10-3; D uncertain. The CDR3 covers 13 residues. Looked up from germline, CDR1 is ENHRY and CDR2 is SYGVKD. The V and J ends lost 6 bases and 3 bases respectively, with 9 bases between them. CDR3 coding DNA: TGTGCCATCAGCTCGCTAGACAAAAACATTCAGTACTTC. Translation gives CAISSLDKNIQYF.

This clone was counted ten times or more. J is TRBJ1-5 and V is TRBV2, with D perhaps TRBD1 (5 bases). V lost 6 bases and J lost 7, with 16 bases in between. Looked up from germline, CDR1 is SNHLY and CDR2 is FYNNEI. The CDR3 sequence is 14 residues long. The CDR3 region is CASRRQGPRQPQHF. CDR3 coding DNA: TGTGCCAGCAGGAGGCAGGGCCCTCGGCAGCCCCAGCATTTT.

Many counts were recorded for this clone. The chain uses TRBV18 and TRBJ2-5; D is unresolved. CDR3 length: 16 residues. Trimming took 0 bases from V and 2 from J, leaving 13 bases between them. CDR1 is KGHSH, CDR2 LQKENI, per germline. The CDR3 protein is CASSPPVRHAQETQYF. CDR3 DNA: TGTGCCAGCTCACCACCGGTCCGCCACGCGCAAGAGACCCAGTACTTC.

The table lists this clone with a few counts. The chain uses TRBV7-8 and TRBJ2-3; either TRBD1 or TRBD2 may fit D (5 bases each). Trimming removed 5 bases from V and 5 bases from J, with 14 bases in between. From germline, CDR1 is SGHVS and CDR2 FQNEAQ. The CDR3 covers 14 residues. CDR3 nucleotides: TGTGCCAGCAGCCTCACCAGGGCGGGAGATACGCAGTATTTT. Translated: CASSLTRAGDTQYF.

This clone came up many times. The chain combines TRBV19 with TRBJ2-1; TRBD2 agrees at 9 bases. The length of the CDR3 is 16 residues. The germline V gene has CDR1 LNHDA and CDR2 SQIVND (reference sequence). V trimming: 4 bases; J trimming: 5 bases; junction bases outside the gene matches: 9. CDR3 residues: CASSTHSGSLDNEQFF. The DNA of the CDR3 is TGTGCCAGTAGTACCCATAGCGGGAGCTTAGACAATGAGCAGTTCTTC.

This clone was seen only a few times. V is TRBV27 and J is TRBJ2-3; D not certain. The CDR3 loop spans 17 amino acids. Germline V gene sequence: CDR1 MNHEY, CDR2 SMNVEV (reference sequence). V was clipped by 2 bases and J by 0 bases, with 15 bases between them. The CDR3 spells CASSLMAPGRSTDTQYF. The CDR3 DNA follows: TGTGCCAGCAGTTTAATGGCCCCTGGACGTAGCACAGATACGCAGTATTTT.

This clone occurred a few times. The gene calls are TRBV2 and TRBJ1-3; a possible D gene is TRBD1 (6 bases). The length of the CDR3 is 15 residues. Germline V lookup: CDR1 SNHLY, CDR2 FYNNEI. V lost 6 bases and J 0 bases, leaving 12 bases between the germline ends. CDR3 DNA sequence: TGTGCCAGCAGCCCGGGGGGGCTCTCTGGAAACACCATATATTTT. Its protein is CASSPGGLSGNTIYF.

The V call is TRBV7-2, the J call TRBJ2-2; D remains ambiguous. This CDR3 is built from 13 residues. Germline values: CDR1 SGHTA, CDR2 FQGNSA. Trimming removed 4 bases at V and 6 bases at J, with 9 bases between. The DNA for the CDR3 is TGTGCCAGCAGCTCACCCTTTTCCGGGGAGCTGTTTTTT. This encodes CASSSPFSGELFF.

The chain links TRBV9 to TRBJ2-1; D is possibly TRBD2 (6 bases). V gave up 1 base and J gave up 7 bases, with 15 bases separating them. The CDR3 is 15 residues long. Per germline, CDR1 SGDLS and CDR2 YYNGEE. CDR3 sequence: CASSVYGGAGNEQFF. The CDR3 DNA sequence: TGTGCCAGCAGCGTATACGGCGGGGCGGGAAATGAGCAGTTCTTC.

Ten or more counts support this clone. The same CDR3 is also encoded by other DNA sequences in this sample. This chain links TRBV5-1 with TRBJ2-1; 7 positions agree with TRBD1. From germline, CDR1 is SGHRS and CDR2 YFSETQ. V lost 0 bases and J lost 10; bases outside the gene matches: 10. CDR3 length: 15 amino acids. The CDR3 bases are TGCGCCAGCAGCTTGGGTGGGACAGCCTCAGGGGAGCAGTTCTTC. Protein product: CASSLGGTASGEQFF. The full variable domain, completed using reference TRBV5-1 and TRBJ2-1, is KAGVTQTPRYLIKTRGQQVTLSCSPISGHRSVSWYQQTPGQGLQFLFEYFSETQRNKGNFPGRFSGRQFSNSRSEMNVSTLELGDSALYLCASSLGGTASGEQFFGPGTRLTVL.

The rearrangement joins TRBV29-1 to TRBJ1-2; TRBD1 is a possible D gene (6 bases). Germline CDR1 reads SQVTM; CDR2 reads ANQGSEA. The V gene lost 4 bases and the J gene lost 5 bases, with 17 bases spanning the gap. The CDR3 length is 14 residues. The CDR3 DNA reads as TGCAGCGTTGTCTCGGCCGGGGGCTGGTATGGCTACACCTTC. Translated: CSVVSAGGWYGYTF. The complete variable domain, with remaining parts taken from reference TRBV29-1 and TRBJ1-2, reads SAVISQKPSRDICQRGTSLTIQCQVDSQVTMMFWYRQQPGQSLTLIATANQGSEATYESGFVIDKFPISRPNLTFSTLTVSNMSPEDSSIYLCSVVSAGGWYGYTFGSGTRLTVV.

In this sample, this clone turned up a few times. V gene TRBV7-2 combines with J gene TRBJ2-1, with D unclear. Germline V lookup: CDR1 SGHTA, CDR2 FQGNSA. Between the trimmed V and J ends, which lost 3 bases and 0 bases, there was a span of 15 bases. This CDR3 contains 17 residues. CDR3 region: CASSLPVAVSSYNEQFF. The CDR3 nucleotides are TGTGCCAGCAGCTTGCCCGTTGCGGTGAGCTCCTACAATGAGCAGTTCTTC.

The genes are TRBV29-1 and TRBJ1-2, with TRBD1 matching 8 bases. The CDR3 length is 14 residues. The germline V gene encodes CDR1 SQVTM and CDR2 ANQGSEA. J was trimmed by 6 bases and V by 1 base; bases with no gene match: 7. In DNA, the CDR3 is TGCAGCGTTGAAGGTGGACAGGGACGTAATGGCTACACCTTC. As protein: CSVEGGQGRNGYTF.

This clone has only a few counts. The rearrangement joins TRBV27 to TRBJ1-1, with TRBD1 identical over 9 bases. V was clipped by 5 bases and J by 1 base; unmatched bases: 8. CDR1 and CDR2 from the germline V gene are MNHEY and SMNVEV (reference sequence). The CDR3 loop spans 16 amino acids. The CDR3 DNA sequence: TGTGCCAGCAGTAGTCGGACAGGGGTCACGAACACTGAAGCTTTCTTT. This translates into CASSSRTGVTNTEAFF.

This clone was observed a handful of times. The rearrangement joins TRBV4-1 to TRBJ1-1; D is unclear. CDR1 and CDR2 (germline): MGHRA, YSYEKL. The ends were cut back, 0 bases at V and 0 bases at J, with 14 bases in the middle. CDR3 length: 17 amino acids. For the CDR3, the DNA is TGCGCCAGCAGCCAAGATATACTAGGGATCATGAACACTGAAGCTTTCTTT. Translated, it gives CASSQDILGIMNTEAFF.

The chain has TRBV28 and TRBJ1-1; 7 bases line up with TRBD1. Germline CDR1 and CDR2: MDHEN and SYDVKM. Trimming at V came to 5 bases and at J to 5 bases, leaving 2 bases not matched to a gene. The CDR3 covers 12 residues. In DNA form, the CDR3 reads TGTGCCAGCAGTGTGACAGGGACTGAAGCTTTCTTT. Its translation: CASSVTGTEAFF.

The genes are TRBV5-6 and TRBJ1-5; D remains ambiguous. The germline V gene has CDR1 SGHDT and CDR2 YYEEEE. The CDR3 contains 15 residues. Trimming took 0 bases from V and 8 from J, leaving 15 bases between them. The CDR3 nucleotides are TGTGCCAGCAGCTTGGAAGGGTCCAGGTTCGAGCCCCAGCATTTT. The encoded protein is CASSLEGSRFEPQHF.

This clone was observed many times. The V call is TRBV2, the J call TRBJ2-1; 15 nucleotides align to TRBD2. Per the germline V gene, CDR1 is SNHLY and CDR2 is FYNNEI. Trimming removed 6 bases from V and 8 bases from J; junction bases left unmatched: 2. The CDR3 contains 14 residues. CDR3 bases: TGTGCCAGCAGCCGGACTAGCGGGAGGGATGAGCAGTTCTTC. Translating it yields CASSRTSGRDEQFF.

The rearrangement uses TRBV10-3 and TRBJ2-5; D gene ambiguous. Trimming removed 3 bases from V and 5 bases from J, with 4 bases in between. Germline V gene data show CDR1 as ENHRY and CDR2 as SYGVKD. The CDR3 is 11 amino acids. The CDR3 sequence is CAISELETQYF. In DNA, the CDR3 is TGTGCCATCAGTGAACTGGAGACCCAGTACTTC.

This clone was found a few times. The V and J genes are TRBV30 and TRBJ2-5; D is perhaps TRBD2 (5 bases). Germline-derived CDR1 and CDR2 are GTSNPN and SVGIG (reference sequence). The CDR3 consists of 13 residues. V was clipped by 4 bases and J by 7 bases, with 16 bases between them. The CDR3 spells CAWTPGEWGTQYF. The CDR3 DNA follows: TGTGCCTGGACCCCCGGGGAGTGGGGGACCCAGTACTTC.

The table lists this clone with a few counts. This sequence joins TRBV7-9 and TRBJ1-1; TRBD1 matches 9 bases. Trimming took 5 bases from V and 4 from J; bases not matched to a gene: 8. Germline CDR1 is SEHNR and CDR2 is FQNEAQ (reference sequence). CDR3 length: 15 amino acids. The CDR3 DNA follows: TGTGCCAGCAGCCGCCCCGGGACAGGGACCACTGAAGCTTTCTTT. It encodes CASSRPGTGTTEAFF.

The chain couples TRBV19 to TRBJ2-4; D may be TRBD1 or TRBD2 (5 bases each). Germline values: CDR1 LNHDA, CDR2 SQIVND (reference sequence). V was trimmed by 3 bases and J by 0 bases, leaving 12 bases between them. The CDR3 is made up of 16 amino acids. CDR3 loop: CASSMIDGAAKNIQYF. In DNA form, the CDR3 reads TGTGCCAGTAGTATGATTGACGGGGCAGCCAAAAACATTCAGTACTTC.

This clone has ten or more counts. The gene calls are TRBV5-1 and TRBJ2-2, with D maybe TRBD1 (6 bases). CDR1 and CDR2 from the germline V gene are SGHRS and YFSETQ. V shed 7 bases and J shed 7 bases, with 20 bases lying between them. CDR3 length: 15 amino acids. CDR3 in amino acids: CASVEGGPADGELFF. Here the CDR3 DNA reads TGCGCCAGCGTCGAAGGGGGACCAGCCGACGGGGAGCTGTTTTTT. The variable domain in full, with the rest retrieved from reference TRBV5-1 and TRBJ2-2, is KAGVTQTPRYLIKTRGQQVTLSCSPISGHRSVSWYQQTPGQGLQFLFEYFSETQRNKGNFPGRFSGRQFSNSRSEMNVSTLELGDSALYLCASVEGGPADGELFFGEGSRLTVL.

In its sample, this clone was seen a few times. The V call is TRBV7-9, the J call TRBJ1-5, with TRBD1 as a possible D gene (5 bases). This CDR3 region has 14 residues. Trimming cost V 3 bases and J 1 base, with 7 bases left between them. Germline loops: CDR1 SEHNR, CDR2 FQNEAQ (reference sequence). CDR3 sequence: CASSFAGSNQPQHF. In DNA form, the CDR3 reads TGTGCCAGCAGCTTCGCAGGGAGCAATCAGCCCCAGCATTTT.

J is TRBJ2-1 and V is TRBV10-3; 9 positions match TRBD1. With 0 bases clipped from V and 10 bases from J, the junction kept 13 bases outside the gene matches. CDR1 ENHRY and CDR2 SYGVKD come from the germline V gene. This CDR3 is 17 amino acids long. CDR3 DNA: TGTGCCATCAGTGAGTCGCCGGGACAGGGTACCGAGGGGGAGCAGTTCTTC. Protein: CAISESPGQGTEGEQFF.

This clone was detected only a few times. The rearrangement links TRBV30 to TRBJ2-7; 9 bases agree with TRBD2. The J segment lost 1 base and the V segment lost 0 bases, leaving 10 bases of the junction unmatched. Germline V gene lookup returns CDR1 GTSNPN and CDR2 SVGIG (reference sequence). The CDR3 consists of 17 residues. The DNA of the CDR3 is TGTGCCTGGAGTGTACGTAGTAGCGGGGGATGGTCCTACGAGCAGTACTTC. It specifies CAWSVRSSGGWSYEQYF.